This T cell receptor (beta chain) was recovered during a study of patients and donors after allogeneic stem cell transplantation. TCRdb ran MiXCR on the RT-PCR reads and lists one entry per CDR3 protein. The sample shows some 150,000 distinct CDR3 sequences, about a third of them seen only once. This clonotype came up once. V shed 4 bases and J 1 base; nucleotides not matched to a gene: 12. The CDR3 covers 19 residues. Looked up from germline, CDR1 is LGHDT and CDR2 is YNNKEL (reference sequence). This clonotype was obtained from a human donor who was either an allogeneic HSCT recipient or a stem cell or donor lymphocyte infusion donor (not recorded which). It is not recorded whose cells these are; they may come from a transplant donor. The V gene is TRBV3-1, the J gene TRBJ2-1, with TRBD2 matching 11 bases. Sequencing was carried out using blood, either unsorted or a sorted T cell fraction (not recorded which). The CDR3 nucleotides are TGTGCCAGCAGCCTTCTCGGGCTAGCGGGGGGAGGGTCCTACAATGAGCAGTTCTTC. This gives the protein CASSLLGLAGGGSYNEQFF.